This T cell receptor beta chain was documented in a study of shared clonotypes between healthy human individuals. In regard to this clone: A far bigger clonotype differs at one base, so this is likely a read error.

It was across several immunoSEQ plates that each subset's genomic DNA was evenly split. TCRdb's table, derived via immunoSEQ multiplex PCR, lists solely in-frame clones and lacks some. The sample has around 500,000 clones, roughly 80% seen once; the top ten hold 9.5% to 15%. The receptor was derived from a middle-aged woman in good health. Some clones in this sample may be carry-over from other donors' samples. The sample taken for sequencing was PBMCs.

CDR3 amino acids: CAISGTSGKPYEQYF. CDR3 nucleotide sequence: TGTGCCATCAGTGGGACTAGCGGGAAGCCCTACGAGCAGTACTTC. The chain joins TRBV10-3 to TRBJ2-7; 12 bases map to TRBD2. From germline, CDR1 is ENHRY and CDR2 SYGVKD. Losses at the gene ends were 4 bases for V and 2 bases for J; bases not matched to a gene: 3. The length of the CDR3 is 15 residues.